This is a list of T cell receptor beta chains from one sample in a study of T cell responses to AZD1222 COVID-19 vaccine. TCRdb's table, derived via immunoSEQ multiplex PCR, lists solely in-frame clones and lacks some. The data show 90,000 to 150,000 clones, around 90% seen once. The source material was peripheral blood, sampled on day 0 of AZD1222 vaccination. The source is an adult in good health. Both conserved end residues are part of each CDR3. D genes are given only for firm matches. Some rows mark clone size as missing; the rest say once, few, many or name a class of expanded clone.

v_gene	abundance	len	j_gene	d_gene	CDR3nt	CDR3aa
TRBV3-1/TRBV3-2	.	14	TRBJ2-5	.	TGTGCCAGCAGCCAAGAGGCGGGGTTCGGGACCCAGTACTTC	CASSQEAGFGTQYF
TRBV27	once	14	TRBJ1-2	.	TGTGCCAGCAGTTTATTCCCAGGGAGGTATGGCTACACCTTC	CASSLFPGRYGYTF
TRBV7-6	.	11	TRBJ1-3	.	TGTGCCAGCAGCTCGGGAAACACCATATATTTT	CASSSGNTIYF
TRBV24-1	.	18	TRBJ1-3	.	TGTGCCACCAGTGATCTCCTACCGGGCTCCAGCTCTGGAAACACCATATATTTT	CATSDLLPGSSSGNTIYF
TRBV5-6	.	15	TRBJ1-6	.	TGTGCCAGCAGCTTGGCCTCGGTAGTAGGTTCACCCCTCCACTTT	CASSLASVVGSPLHF
TRBV28	.	13	TRBJ1-2	TRBD1	TGTGCCAGCAGTTTGACAGGGCCCTATGGCTACACCTTC	CASSLTGPYGYTF
TRBV5-6	.	16	TRBJ1-2	TRBD1	TGTGCCAGCAGCTTGTATGGTGCAGGGGGAAGTTATGGCTACACCTTC	CASSLYGAGGSYGYTF
TRBV12-5	.	14	TRBJ1-1	.	TGTGCTAGTGGTTTAACTGGACAGTACACTGAAGCTTTCTTT	CASGLTGQYTEAFF
TRBV30	.	16	TRBJ2-1	TRBD1	TGTGCCTGGAGACATCCCGTCAGGGGGATTTACAATGAGCAGTTCTTC	CAWRHPVRGIYNEQFF
TRBV11-2	.	15	TRBJ1-4	.	TGTGCCAGCAGCCCACGGACGTCAACTAATGAAAAACTGTTTTTT	CASSPRTSTNEKLFF
TRBV6-6	.	11	TRBJ1-4	.	TGTGCCAGCAGTTACAATGAAAAACTGTTTTTT	CASSYNEKLFF
TRBV20-1	.	15	TRBJ1-2	.	TGCAGTGCTAGTGGGCAGGGTGGGACCCTACTTGGCTACACCTTC	CSASGQGGTLLGYTF
TRBV6-5	.	13	TRBJ2-1	.	TGTGCCGGCCTGGACGGGCGGGCCAATGAGCAGTTCTTC	CAGLDGRANEQFF
TRBV5-6	.	13	TRBJ1-1	.	TGTGCCAGCAGCTTGGGGGTGAACACTGAAGCTTTCTTT	CASSLGVNTEAFF
TRBV20-1	.	11	TRBJ1-1	.	TGCAGTGCTAGAGAGAACACTGAAGCTTTCTTT	CSARENTEAFF
TRBV9	.	15	TRBJ1-2	TRBD1	TGTGCCAGCAGCGCCGCAGGACAGGGGGACTATGGCTACACCTTC	CASSAAGQGDYGYTF
TRBV25-1	few	13	TRBJ1-1	.	TGTGCCAGCAGTCCGGGAAGTAGGACTGAAGCTTTCTTT	CASSPGSRTEAFF
TRBV5-1	.	15	TRBJ2-1	.	TGCGCCAGCAGCTTCACCGTTTCGGGGCACAATGAGCAGTTCTTC	CASSFTVSGHNEQFF
TRBV15	.	14	TRBJ1-5	.	TGTGCCACCAGCAGAGATCTAACTGGGGAGCCCCAGCATTTT	CATSRDLTGEPQHF
TRBV2	.	15	TRBJ1-4	TRBD1	TGTGCCAGCACCTCTCCCGGGACAGGGGGAGAAAAACTGTTTTTT	CASTSPGTGGEKLFF
TRBV7-8	once	14	TRBJ1-5	.	TGTGCCAGCAGCTTAGTAGACAGAGATCAGCCCCAGCATTTT	CASSLVDRDQPQHF
TRBV3-1/TRBV3-2	.	16	TRBJ1-1	.	TGTGCCAGCAGCCAATTGGGAGGAGGTTCGAACACTGAAGCTTTCTTT	CASSQLGGGSNTEAFF
TRBV6-6	.	16	TRBJ2-1	.	TGTGCCAGCAGTTACAACTTGGCGGATTACTACAATGAGCAGTTCTTC	CASSYNLADYYNEQFF
TRBV7-3	.	13	TRBJ1-1	.	TGTGCCAGCAGCCTAACAGGGCCCACTGAAGCTTTCTTT	CASSLTGPTEAFF